This T cell receptor beta chain emerged from a study of vaccination and CD4 T cells after COVID-19. Overall study: Each control was exposed to a CEFX pool, an HIV-1 Nef pool, or no peptide at all.

The Oncomine TCR Beta short-read assay was applied to DNA of cultured CD4+ T cells. The source of extracted genomic DNA was cultured CD4+ T cells. TCRdb reanalysed the PCR reads using MiXCR and keeps one entry per CDR3 protein. Here the sample spans tens of thousands of distinct CDR3 sequences, roughly half being singletons. This clonotype has only a few counts. The antigen remains unidentified. Study-wide results and caveats: Among reactive clones from convalescent patients, a median around 84% appeared only post-vaccination.

The treatment was: roughly 11-day PBMC culture with coronavirus spike peptide pools or control peptides (ViraFEST assay). The source of this sequence is a human donor who had recovered from COVID-19. Sequenced material: CD4+ T cells from blood, cultured in vitro.

This CDR3 reads CASSLGGPNTEAFF. The CDR3 DNA follows: TGTGCCAGCAGCTTAGGGGGGCCGAACACTGAAGCTTTCTTT. The V call is TRBV7-6, the J call TRBJ1-1; TRBD1 might be the D (6 bases). In germline, CDR1 is SGHVS, CDR2 FNYEAQ. The length of the CDR3 is 14 residues. Trimming cost V 1 base and J 1 base, with 7 bases left between them. Supplemented by reference TRBV7-6 and TRBJ1-1, the full variable domain reads GAGVSQSPRYKVTKRGQDVALRCDPISGHVSLYWYRQALGQGPEFLTYFNYEAQQDKSGLPNDRFSAERPEGSISTLTIQRTEQRDSAMYRCASSLGGPNTEAFFGQGTRLTVV.